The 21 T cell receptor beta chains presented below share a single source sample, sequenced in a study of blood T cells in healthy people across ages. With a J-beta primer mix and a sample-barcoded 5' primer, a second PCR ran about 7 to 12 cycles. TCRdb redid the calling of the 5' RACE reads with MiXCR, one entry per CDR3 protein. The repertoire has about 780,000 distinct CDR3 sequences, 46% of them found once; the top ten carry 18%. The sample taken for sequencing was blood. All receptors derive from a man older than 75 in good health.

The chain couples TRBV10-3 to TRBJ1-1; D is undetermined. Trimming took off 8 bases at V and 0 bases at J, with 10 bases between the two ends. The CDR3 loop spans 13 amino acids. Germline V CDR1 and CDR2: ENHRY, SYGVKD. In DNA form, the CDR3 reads TGTGCCATCGCGCAGGCCATGAACACTGAAGCTTTCTTT. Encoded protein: CAIAQAMNTEAFF.

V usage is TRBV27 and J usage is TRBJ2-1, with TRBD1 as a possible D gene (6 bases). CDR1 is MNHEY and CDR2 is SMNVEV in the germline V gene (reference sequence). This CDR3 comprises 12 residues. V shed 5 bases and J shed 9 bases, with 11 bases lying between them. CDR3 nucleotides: TGTGCCAGCAGTCCCGGACAGCCTGAGCAGTTCTTC. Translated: CASSPGQPEQFF.

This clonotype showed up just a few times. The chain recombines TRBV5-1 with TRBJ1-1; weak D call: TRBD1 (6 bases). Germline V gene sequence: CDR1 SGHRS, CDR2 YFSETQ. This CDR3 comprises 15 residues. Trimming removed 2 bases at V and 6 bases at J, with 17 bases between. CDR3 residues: CASSFAQGSGAEAFF. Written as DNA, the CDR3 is TGCGCCAGCAGCTTTGCACAGGGCAGTGGAGCTGAAGCTTTCTTT.

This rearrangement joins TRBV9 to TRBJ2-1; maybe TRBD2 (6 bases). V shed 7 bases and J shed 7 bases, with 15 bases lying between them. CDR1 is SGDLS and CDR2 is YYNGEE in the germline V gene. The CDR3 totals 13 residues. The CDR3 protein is CASGLTGVNEQFF. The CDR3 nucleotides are TGTGCCAGCGGACTAACGGGAGTTAATGAGCAGTTCTTC.

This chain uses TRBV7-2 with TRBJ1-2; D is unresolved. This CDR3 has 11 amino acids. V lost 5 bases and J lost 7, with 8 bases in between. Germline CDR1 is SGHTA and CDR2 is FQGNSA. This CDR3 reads CASSPTTGYTF. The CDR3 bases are TGTGCCAGCAGCCCAACGACTGGCTACACCTTC.

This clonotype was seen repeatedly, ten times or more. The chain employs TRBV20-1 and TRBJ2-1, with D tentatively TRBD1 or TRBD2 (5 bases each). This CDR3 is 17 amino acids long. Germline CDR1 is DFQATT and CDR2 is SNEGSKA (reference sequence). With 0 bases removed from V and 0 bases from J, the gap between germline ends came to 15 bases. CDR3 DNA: TGCAGTGCTAGAGATTCGTGGGGGAAAGACTCCTACAATGAGCAGTTCTTC. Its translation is CSARDSWGKDSYNEQFF.

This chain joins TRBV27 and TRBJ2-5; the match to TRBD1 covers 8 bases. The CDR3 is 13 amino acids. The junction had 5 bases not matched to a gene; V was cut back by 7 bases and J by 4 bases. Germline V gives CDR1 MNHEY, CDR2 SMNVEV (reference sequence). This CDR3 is CASTATGVETQYF. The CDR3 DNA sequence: TGTGCCAGCACCGCGACAGGGGTAGAGACCCAGTACTTC.

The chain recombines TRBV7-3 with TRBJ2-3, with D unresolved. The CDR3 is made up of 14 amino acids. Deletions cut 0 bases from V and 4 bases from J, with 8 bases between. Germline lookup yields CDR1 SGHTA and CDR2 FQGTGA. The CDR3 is CASSLTTPPDTQYF. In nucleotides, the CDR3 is TGTGCCAGCAGCTTAACGACGCCCCCAGATACGCAGTATTTT. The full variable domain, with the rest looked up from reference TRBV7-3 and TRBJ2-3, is GAGVSQTPSNKVTEKGKYVELRCDPISGHTALYWYRQSLGQGPEFLIYFQGTGAADDSGLPNDRFFAVRPEGSVSTLKIQRTERGDSAVYLCASSLTTPPDTQYFGPGTRLTVL.

The CDR3 loop is CASSADRGGGYTF. The DNA for the CDR3 is TGTGCCAGCAGTGCGGACAGGGGAGGCGGCTACACCTTC. The chain combines TRBV6-4 with TRBJ1-2; 9 nucleotides line up with TRBD1. The CDR3 covers 13 residues. The V segment lost 4 bases and the J segment 8 bases; nucleotides outside the gene matches: 5. Germline CDR1 and CDR2: MRHNA and SNTAGT.

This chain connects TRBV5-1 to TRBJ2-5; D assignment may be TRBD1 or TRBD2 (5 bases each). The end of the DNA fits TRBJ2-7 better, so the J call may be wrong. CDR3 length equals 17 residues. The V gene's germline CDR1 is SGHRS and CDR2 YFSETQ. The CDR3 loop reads CASSLYCGGEGSYEQYF. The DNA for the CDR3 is TGCGCCAGCAGCTTGTATTGCGGTGGAGAGGGGAGCTACGAGCAGTACTTC.

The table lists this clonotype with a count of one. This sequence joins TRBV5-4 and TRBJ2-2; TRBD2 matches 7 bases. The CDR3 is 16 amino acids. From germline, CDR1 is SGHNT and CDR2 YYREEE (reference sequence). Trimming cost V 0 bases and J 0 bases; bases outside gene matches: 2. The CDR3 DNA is TGTGCCAGCAGCTTGGATGCGGGAGCGAACACCGGGGAGCTGTTTTTT. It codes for CASSLDAGANTGELFF.

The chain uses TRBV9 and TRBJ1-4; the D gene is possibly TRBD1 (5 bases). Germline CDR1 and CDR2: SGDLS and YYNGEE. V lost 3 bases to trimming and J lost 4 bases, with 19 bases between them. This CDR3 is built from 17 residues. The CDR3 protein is CASSDGTNTGINEKLFF. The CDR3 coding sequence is TGTGCCAGCAGCGACGGAACAAATACAGGAATTAATGAAAAACTGTTTTTT.

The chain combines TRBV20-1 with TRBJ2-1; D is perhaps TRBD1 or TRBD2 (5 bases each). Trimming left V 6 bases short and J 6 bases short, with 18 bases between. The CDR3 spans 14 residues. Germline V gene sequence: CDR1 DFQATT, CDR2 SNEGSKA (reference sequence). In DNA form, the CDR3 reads TGCAGTGCACGTAGGGACCCAGCAGGCAATGAGCAGTTCTTC. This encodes CSARRDPAGNEQFF.

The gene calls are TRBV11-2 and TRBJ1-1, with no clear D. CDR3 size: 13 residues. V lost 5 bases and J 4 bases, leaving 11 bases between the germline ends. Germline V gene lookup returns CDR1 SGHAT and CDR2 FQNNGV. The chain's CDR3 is CASSPYPVTEAFF. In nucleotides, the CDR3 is TGTGCCAGCAGCCCCTATCCAGTCACTGAAGCTTTCTTT.

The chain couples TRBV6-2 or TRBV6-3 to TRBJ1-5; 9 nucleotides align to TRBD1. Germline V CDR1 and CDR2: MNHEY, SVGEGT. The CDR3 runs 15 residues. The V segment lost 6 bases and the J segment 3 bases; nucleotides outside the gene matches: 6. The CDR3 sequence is CASSSGQGSNQPQHF. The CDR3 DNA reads TGTGCCAGCAGCTCGGGACAGGGATCCAATCAGCCCCAGCATTTT.

The CDR3 is CATSRETGNFYEQYF. The CDR3, as DNA: TGTGCCACCAGCAGAGAAACAGGGAACTTCTACGAGCAGTACTTC. The rearrangement joins TRBV15 to TRBJ2-7, with TRBD1 as a possible D gene (6 bases). V lost 0 bases, J lost 3 bases, and 12 bases lay in between. Germline lookup yields CDR1 LNHNV and CDR2 YYDKDF (reference sequence). CDR3 length: 15 residues.

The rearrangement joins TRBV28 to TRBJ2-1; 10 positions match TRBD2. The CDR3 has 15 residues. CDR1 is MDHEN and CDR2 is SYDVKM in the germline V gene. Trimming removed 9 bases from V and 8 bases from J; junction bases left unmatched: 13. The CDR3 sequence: CASLPGLAGVDEQFF. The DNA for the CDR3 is TGTGCCAGTCTACCGGGCCTAGCGGGAGTTGATGAGCAGTTCTTC.

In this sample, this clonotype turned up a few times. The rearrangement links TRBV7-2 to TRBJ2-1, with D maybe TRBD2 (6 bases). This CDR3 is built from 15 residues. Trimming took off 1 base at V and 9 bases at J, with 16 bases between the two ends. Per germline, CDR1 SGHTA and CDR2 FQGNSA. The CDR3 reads CASSLEGREGLEQFF. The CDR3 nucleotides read TGTGCCAGCAGCTTAGAGGGGCGGGAAGGGCTTGAGCAGTTCTTC.

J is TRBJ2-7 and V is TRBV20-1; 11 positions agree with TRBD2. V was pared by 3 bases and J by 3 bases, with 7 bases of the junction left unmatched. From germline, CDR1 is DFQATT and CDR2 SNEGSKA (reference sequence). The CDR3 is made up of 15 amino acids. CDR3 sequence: CSARGELAGVYEQYF. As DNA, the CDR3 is TGCAGTGCTAGGGGCGAACTAGCGGGAGTCTACGAGCAGTACTTC.

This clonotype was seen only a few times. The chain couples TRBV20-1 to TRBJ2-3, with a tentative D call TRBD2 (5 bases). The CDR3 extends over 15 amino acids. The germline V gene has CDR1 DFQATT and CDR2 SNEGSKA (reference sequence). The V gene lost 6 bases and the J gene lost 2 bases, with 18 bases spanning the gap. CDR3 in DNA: TGCAGTGCCAGGCCAGTGGAGCGGCACACAGATACGCAGTATTTT. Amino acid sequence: CSARPVERHTDTQYF.

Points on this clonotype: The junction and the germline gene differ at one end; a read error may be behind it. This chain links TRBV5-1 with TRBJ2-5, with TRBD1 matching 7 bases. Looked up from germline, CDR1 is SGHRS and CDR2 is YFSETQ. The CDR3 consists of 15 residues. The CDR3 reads CAGSSKTGNQETQYF. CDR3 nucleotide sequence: TGCGCCGGCAGCTCAAAGACAGGGAACCAAGAGACCCAGTACTTC.